These T cell receptor beta chains were read from a single sample in a study of blood T cell repertoires in COVID-19. Some clones are missing from TCRdb's copy, which holds only in-frame ones; the method was immunoSEQ multiplex PCR. The sample lists fewer than 200,000 clones; over 80% were seen once. Input material: peripheral blood. These TCRs come from a woman aged 45 to 65 with acute or convalescent COVID-19. The CDR3 runs from the conserved cysteine through the conserved F or W. The order of the fields is V gene, D gene, J gene, clone size, CDR3 DNA, CDR3 protein. D genes are given only for firm matches. Clone size is shown for a subset of rows, as once, few, many or a class of expanded clone.

v_call: TRBV28; d_call: TRBD1; j_call: TRBJ1-4; clone_size: NA; cdr3_nt: TGTGCCAGCAGACCGCCGGGACAGGGAGGGGAAAAACTGTTTTTT; cdr3_aa: CASRPPGQGGEKLFF
v_call: TRBV28; d_call: TRBD1; j_call: TRBJ1-5; clone_size: NA; cdr3_nt: TGTGCCAGCAGTCCCTCGACAGGGAATCGGCAGCCCCAGCATTTT; cdr3_aa: CASSPSTGNRQPQHF
v_call: TRBV4-1; d_call: NA; j_call: TRBJ1-3; clone_size: NA; cdr3_nt: TGCGCCAGCAGCCTACGGGACTTCTCTGGAAACACCATATATTTT; cdr3_aa: CASSLRDFSGNTIYF
v_call: TRBV5-1; d_call: NA; j_call: TRBJ2-2; clone_size: NA; cdr3_nt: TGCGCCAGCAGCAGGGATCCTGCCCGGGGAACCGGGGAGCTGTTTTTT; cdr3_aa: CASSRDPARGTGELFF
v_call: TRBV3-1/TRBV3-2; d_call: TRBD1; j_call: TRBJ1-6; clone_size: NA; cdr3_nt: TGTGCCAGCAGGCAAGACAGGGGAAATTCACCCCTCCACTTT; cdr3_aa: CASRQDRGNSPLHF
v_call: TRBV2; d_call: NA; j_call: TRBJ1-4; clone_size: NA; cdr3_nt: TGTGCCAGCAGTCAAAGACAGGCGGCAACTAATGAAAAACTGTTTTTT; cdr3_aa: CASSQRQAATNEKLFF
v_call: TRBV19; d_call: NA; j_call: TRBJ2-2; clone_size: NA; cdr3_nt: TGTGCCAGTAGACGCGGGGGCCGGATAACCGGGGAGCTGTTTTTT; cdr3_aa: CASRRGGRITGELFF
v_call: TRBV25-1; d_call: TRBD1; j_call: TRBJ2-5; clone_size: once; cdr3_nt: TGTGCCAGCAGTGGGGAGACAGGGAAGACCCAGTACTTC; cdr3_aa: CASSGETGKTQYF
v_call: TRBV11-2; d_call: NA; j_call: TRBJ2-7; clone_size: NA; cdr3_nt: TGTGCCAGCAGCTTAGCTTTCGGCAGGGGGGTCCTTCGGCAGTACTTC; cdr3_aa: CASSLAFGRGVLRQYF
v_call: TRBV6-1; d_call: NA; j_call: TRBJ1-4; clone_size: NA; cdr3_nt: TGTGCCAGCAGTGAAAACAGGGCCTTACAGAGACTTAATGAAAAACTGTTTTTT; cdr3_aa: CASSENRALQRLNEKLFF
v_call: TRBV5-1; d_call: NA; j_call: TRBJ1-6; clone_size: NA; cdr3_nt: TGCGCCAGCAGCTTGATTGGGAGCTTTAATTCACCCCTCCACTTT; cdr3_aa: CASSLIGSFNSPLHF
v_call: TRBV13; d_call: NA; j_call: TRBJ2-3; clone_size: NA; cdr3_nt: TGTGCCAGCAGCTTAGAGGGGTCCGGTATTTCGACAGATACGCAGTATTTT; cdr3_aa: CASSLEGSGISTDTQYF
v_call: TRBV5-6; d_call: NA; j_call: TRBJ2-2; clone_size: NA; cdr3_nt: TGTGCCAGCAGCTCCCAGGGGTCGTTTACCGGGGAGCTGTTTTTT; cdr3_aa: CASSSQGSFTGELFF
v_call: TRBV11-3; d_call: NA; j_call: TRBJ2-1; clone_size: NA; cdr3_nt: TGTGCCAGCAGCTTCTCCGGCAGGAATGAGCAGTTCTTC; cdr3_aa: CASSFSGRNEQFF
v_call: TRBV28; d_call: TRBD1; j_call: TRBJ1-2; clone_size: NA; cdr3_nt: TGTGCCAGCAGTTTCAGTAGCCAGGGGGGCTATGGCTACACCTTC; cdr3_aa: CASSFSSQGGYGYTF
v_call: TRBV7-3; d_call: TRBD2; j_call: TRBJ2-1; clone_size: NA; cdr3_nt: TGTGCCAGCAAAAAGACCGGGAGGGCCAATGAGCAGTTCTTC; cdr3_aa: CASKKTGRANEQFF